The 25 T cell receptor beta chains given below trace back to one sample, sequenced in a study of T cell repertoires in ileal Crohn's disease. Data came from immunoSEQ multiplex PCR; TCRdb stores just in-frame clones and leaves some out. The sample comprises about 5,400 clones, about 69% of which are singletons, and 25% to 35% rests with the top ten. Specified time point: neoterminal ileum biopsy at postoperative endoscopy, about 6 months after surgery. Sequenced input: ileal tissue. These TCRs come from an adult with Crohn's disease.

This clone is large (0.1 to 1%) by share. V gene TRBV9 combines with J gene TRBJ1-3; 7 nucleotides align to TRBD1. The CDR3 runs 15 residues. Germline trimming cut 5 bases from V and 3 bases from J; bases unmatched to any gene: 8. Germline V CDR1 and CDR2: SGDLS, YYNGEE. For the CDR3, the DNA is TGTGCCAGCAGTACAACCCAGGGGGTTGGAAACACCATATATTTT. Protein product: CASSTTQGVGNTIYF.

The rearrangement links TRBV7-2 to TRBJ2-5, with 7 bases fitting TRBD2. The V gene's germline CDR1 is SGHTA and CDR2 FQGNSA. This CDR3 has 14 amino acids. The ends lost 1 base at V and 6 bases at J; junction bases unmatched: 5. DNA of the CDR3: TGTGCCAGCAGCTTAGGCAGGGAGGGAAAGACCCAGTACTTC. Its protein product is CASSLGREGKTQYF.

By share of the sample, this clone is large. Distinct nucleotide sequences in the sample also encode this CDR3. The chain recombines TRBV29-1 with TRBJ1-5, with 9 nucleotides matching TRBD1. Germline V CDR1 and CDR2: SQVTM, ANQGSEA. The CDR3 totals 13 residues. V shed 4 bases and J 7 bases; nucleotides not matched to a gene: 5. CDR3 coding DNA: TGCAGCGTTGGGGACAGGGCTCGGCAGCCCCAGCATTTT. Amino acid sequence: CSVGDRARQPQHF.

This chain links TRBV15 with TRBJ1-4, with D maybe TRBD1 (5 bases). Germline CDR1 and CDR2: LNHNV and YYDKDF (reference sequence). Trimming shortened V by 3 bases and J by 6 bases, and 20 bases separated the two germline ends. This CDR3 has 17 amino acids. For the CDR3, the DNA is TGTGCCACCAGCAGGGACACCCTGACCTTAAGGCATGAAAAACTGTTTTTT. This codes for CATSRDTLTLRHEKLFF. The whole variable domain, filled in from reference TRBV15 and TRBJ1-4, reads DAMVIQNPRYQVTQFGKPVTLSCSQTLNHNVMYWYQQKSSQAPKLLFHYYDKDFNNEADTPDNFQSRRPNTSFCFLDIRSPGLGDTAMYLCATSRDTLTLRHEKLFFGSGTQLSVL.

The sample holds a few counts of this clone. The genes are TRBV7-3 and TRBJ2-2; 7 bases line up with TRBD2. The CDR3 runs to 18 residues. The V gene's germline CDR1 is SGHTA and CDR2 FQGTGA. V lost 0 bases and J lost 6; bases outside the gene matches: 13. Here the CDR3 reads CASSLTLSAGRASGELFF. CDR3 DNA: TGTGCCAGCAGCTTAACTCTTTCAGCGGGACGGGCTTCCGGGGAGCTGTTTTTT.

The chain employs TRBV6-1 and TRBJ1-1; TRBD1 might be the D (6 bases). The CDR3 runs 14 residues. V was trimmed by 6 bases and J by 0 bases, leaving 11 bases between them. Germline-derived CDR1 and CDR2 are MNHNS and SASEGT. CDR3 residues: CASRLAGVNTEAFF. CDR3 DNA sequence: TGTGCCAGCAGATTGGCAGGGGTGAACACTGAAGCTTTCTTT.

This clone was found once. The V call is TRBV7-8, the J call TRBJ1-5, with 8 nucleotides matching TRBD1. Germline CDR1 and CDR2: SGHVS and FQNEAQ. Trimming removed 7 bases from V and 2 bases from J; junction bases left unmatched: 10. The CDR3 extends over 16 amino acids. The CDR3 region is CASTIRGRDGNQPQHF. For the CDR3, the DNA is TGTGCCAGCACCATCAGGGGGCGGGACGGCAATCAGCCCCAGCATTTT.

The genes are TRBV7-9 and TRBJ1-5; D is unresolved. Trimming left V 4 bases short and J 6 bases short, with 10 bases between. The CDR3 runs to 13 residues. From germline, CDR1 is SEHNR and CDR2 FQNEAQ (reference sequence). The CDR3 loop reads CASSSGSFQPQHF. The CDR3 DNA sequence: TGTGCCAGCAGCTCCGGGTCTTTTCAGCCCCAGCATTTT. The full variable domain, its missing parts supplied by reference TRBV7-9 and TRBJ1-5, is DTGVSQNPRHKITKRGQNVTFRCDPISEHNRLYWYRQTLGQGPEFLTYFQNEAQLEKSRLLSDRFSAERPKGSFSTLEIQRTEQGDSAMYLCASSSGSFQPQHFGDGTRLSIL.

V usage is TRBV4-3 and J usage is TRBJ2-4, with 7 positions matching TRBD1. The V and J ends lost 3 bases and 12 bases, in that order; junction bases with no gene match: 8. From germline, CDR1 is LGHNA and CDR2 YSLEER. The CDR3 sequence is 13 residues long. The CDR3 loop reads CASSQVTGDGQYF. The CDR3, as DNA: TGCGCCAGCAGCCAGGTCACAGGGGATGGTCAGTACTTC.

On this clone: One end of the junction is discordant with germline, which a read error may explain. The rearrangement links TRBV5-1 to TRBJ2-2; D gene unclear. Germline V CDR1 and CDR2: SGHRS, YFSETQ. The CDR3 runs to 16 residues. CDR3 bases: TGTGCCAGCAGCCTCCGTTGGCGGTCGAACACCGGGGAGCTGTTTTTT. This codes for CASSLRWRSNTGELFF.

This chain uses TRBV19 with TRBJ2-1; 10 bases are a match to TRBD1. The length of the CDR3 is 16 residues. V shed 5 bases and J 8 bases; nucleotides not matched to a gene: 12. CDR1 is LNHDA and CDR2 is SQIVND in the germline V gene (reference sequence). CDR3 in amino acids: CASSSPGTGAGDEQFF. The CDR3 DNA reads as TGTGCCAGTAGTTCACCCGGGACAGGGGCTGGGGATGAGCAGTTCTTC.

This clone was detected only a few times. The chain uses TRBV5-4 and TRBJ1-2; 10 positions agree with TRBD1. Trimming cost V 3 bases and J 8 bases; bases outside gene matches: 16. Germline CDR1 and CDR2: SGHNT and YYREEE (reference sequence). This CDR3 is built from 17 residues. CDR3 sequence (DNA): TGTGCCAGCAGCTCTAATCACCGGGACAGGGGATTCGGAGGCTACACCTTC. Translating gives CASSSNHRDRGFGGYTF.

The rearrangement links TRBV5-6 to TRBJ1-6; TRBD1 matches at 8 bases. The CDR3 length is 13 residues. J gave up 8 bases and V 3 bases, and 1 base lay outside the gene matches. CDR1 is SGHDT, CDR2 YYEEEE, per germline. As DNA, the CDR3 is TGTGCCAGCAGCTCGGACAGGGATTCACCCCTCCACTTT. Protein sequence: CASSSDRDSPLHF. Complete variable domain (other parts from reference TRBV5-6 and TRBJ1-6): DAGVTQSPTHLIKTRGQQVTLRCSPKSGHDTVSWYQQALGQGPQFIFQYYEEEERQRGNFPDRFSGHQFPNYSSELNVNALLLGDSALYLCASSSDRDSPLHFGNGTRLTVT.

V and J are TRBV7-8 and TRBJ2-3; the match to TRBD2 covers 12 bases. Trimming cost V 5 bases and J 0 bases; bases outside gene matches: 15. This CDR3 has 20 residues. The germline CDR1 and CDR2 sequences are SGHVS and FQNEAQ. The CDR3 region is CASSLRTSGISQISTDTQYF. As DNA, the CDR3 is TGTGCCAGCAGCCTTCGGACTAGCGGGATATCGCAAATTAGCACAGATACGCAGTATTTT.

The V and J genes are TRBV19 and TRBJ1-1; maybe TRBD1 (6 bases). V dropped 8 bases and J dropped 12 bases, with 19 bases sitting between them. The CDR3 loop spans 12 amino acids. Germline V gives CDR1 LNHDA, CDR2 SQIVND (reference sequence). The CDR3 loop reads CASGNRDFMTFF. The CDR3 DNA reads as TGTGCCAGTGGTAACAGGGATTTTATGACTTTCTTT.

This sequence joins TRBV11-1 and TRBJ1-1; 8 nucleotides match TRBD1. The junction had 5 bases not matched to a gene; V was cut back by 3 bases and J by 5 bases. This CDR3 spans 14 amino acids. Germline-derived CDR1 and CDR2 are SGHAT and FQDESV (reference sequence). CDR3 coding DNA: TGTGCCAGCAGCTTCGGCAGGGGGCAAACTGAAGCTTTCTTT. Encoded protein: CASSFGRGQTEAFF.

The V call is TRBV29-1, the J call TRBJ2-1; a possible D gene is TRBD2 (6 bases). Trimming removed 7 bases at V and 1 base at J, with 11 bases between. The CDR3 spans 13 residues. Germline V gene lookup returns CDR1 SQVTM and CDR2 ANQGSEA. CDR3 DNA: TGCAGCGGACTAGTAGGATCCTACAATGAGCAGTTCTTC. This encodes CSGLVGSYNEQFF.

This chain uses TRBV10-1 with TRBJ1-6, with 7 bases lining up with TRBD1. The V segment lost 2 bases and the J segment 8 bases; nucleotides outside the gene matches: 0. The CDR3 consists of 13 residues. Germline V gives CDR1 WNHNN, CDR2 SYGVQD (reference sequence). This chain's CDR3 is CASSETGDSPLHF. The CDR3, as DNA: TGCGCCAGCAGTGAGACAGGGGATTCACCCCTCCACTTT.

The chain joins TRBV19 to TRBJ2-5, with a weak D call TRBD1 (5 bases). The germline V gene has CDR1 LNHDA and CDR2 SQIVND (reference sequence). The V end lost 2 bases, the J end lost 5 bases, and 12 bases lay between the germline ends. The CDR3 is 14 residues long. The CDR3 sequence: CASSITGGGETQYF. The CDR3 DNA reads TGTGCCAGTAGTATAACAGGCGGTGGGGAGACCCAGTACTTC. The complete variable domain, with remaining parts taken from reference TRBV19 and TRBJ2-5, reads DGGITQSPKYLFRKEGQNVTLSCEQNLNHDAMYWYRQDPGQGLRLIYYSQIVNDFQKGDIAEGYSVSREKKESFPLTVTSAQKNPTAFYLCASSITGGGETQYFGPGTRLLVL.

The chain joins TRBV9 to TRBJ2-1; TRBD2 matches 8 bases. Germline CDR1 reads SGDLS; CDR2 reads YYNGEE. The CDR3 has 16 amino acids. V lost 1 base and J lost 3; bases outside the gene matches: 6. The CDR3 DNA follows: TGTGCCAGCAGCGTAAGCGGGAGCGGACTCTACAATGAGCAGTTCTTC. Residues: CASSVSGSGLYNEQFF.

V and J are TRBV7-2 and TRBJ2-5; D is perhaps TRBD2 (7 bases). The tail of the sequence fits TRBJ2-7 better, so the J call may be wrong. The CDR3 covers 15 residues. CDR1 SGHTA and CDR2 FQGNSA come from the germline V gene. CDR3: CASSERGGAFYEQYF. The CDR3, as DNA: TGTGCCAGCAGCGAGAGGGGGGGGGCCTTCTACGAGCAGTACTTC.

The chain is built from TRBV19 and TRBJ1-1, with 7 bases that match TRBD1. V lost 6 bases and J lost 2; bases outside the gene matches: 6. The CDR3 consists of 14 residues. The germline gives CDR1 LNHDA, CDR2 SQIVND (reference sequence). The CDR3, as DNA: TGTGCCAGTAGCAAACAAGGGGGCAACACTGAAGCTTTCTTT. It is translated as CASSKQGGNTEAFF.

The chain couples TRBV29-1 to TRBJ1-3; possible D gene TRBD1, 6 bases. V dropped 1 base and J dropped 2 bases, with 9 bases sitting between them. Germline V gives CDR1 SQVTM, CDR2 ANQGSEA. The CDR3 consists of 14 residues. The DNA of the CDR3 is TGCAGCGTTGAAGTTGGACAGACTGGAAACACCATATATTTT. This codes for CSVEVGQTGNTIYF.

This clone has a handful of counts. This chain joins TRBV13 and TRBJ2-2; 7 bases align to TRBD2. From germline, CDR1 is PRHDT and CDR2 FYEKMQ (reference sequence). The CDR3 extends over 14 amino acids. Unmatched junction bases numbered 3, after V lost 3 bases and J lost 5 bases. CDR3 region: CASSFEAGTGELFF. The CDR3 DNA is TGTGCCAGCAGCTTTGAAGCGGGAACCGGGGAGCTGTTTTTT.

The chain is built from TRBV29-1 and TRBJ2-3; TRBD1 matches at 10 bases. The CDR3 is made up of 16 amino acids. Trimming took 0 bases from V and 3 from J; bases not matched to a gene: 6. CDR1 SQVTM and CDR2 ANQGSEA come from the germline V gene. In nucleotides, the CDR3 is TGCAGCGTTGAAGATAGTTGGGGACAGGGGACAGATACGCAGTATTTT. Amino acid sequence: CSVEDSWGQGTDTQYF.